This is a list of T cell receptor beta chains from one sample in a study of blood T cells in healthy people across ages. TCRdb recomputed calls from the 5' RACE reads with MiXCR, one row per CDR3 protein. This table holds 650,000 to 1,000,000 distinct CDR3 sequences, around 50% found once. The sequenced sample consisted of blood. Every receptor here comes from an elderly man in good health. Each CDR3 is given with its conserved first and last residue.

CDR3: CASSQAVFYEQYF; length: 13; V: TRBV3-1; J: TRBJ2-7
CDR3: CASTGGASGANVLTF; length: 15; V: TRBV5-1; J: TRBJ2-6
CDR3: CSVMDKMNTEAFF; length: 13; V: TRBV29-1; J: TRBJ1-1
CDR3: CASSYRGGETQYF; length: 13; V: TRBV6-6; J: TRBJ2-5
CDR3: CASSLSVSGGASDTQYF; length: 17; V: TRBV28; J: TRBJ2-3
CDR3: CASSKGRTQETQYF; length: 14; V: TRBV5-1; J: TRBJ2-5
CDR3: CASSFGNDNEQFF; length: 13; V: TRBV28; J: TRBJ2-1
CDR3: CAGSHGLTNNEQFF; length: 14; V: TRBV14; J: TRBJ2-1
CDR3: CASSYETVYNSPLHF; length: 15; V: TRBV6-6; J: TRBJ1-6
CDR3: CANSFGSRGATDTQYF; length: 16; V: TRBV5-1; J: TRBJ2-3
CDR3: CSASHQTGGVTDTQYF; length: 16; V: TRBV20-1; J: TRBJ2-3
CDR3: CASSLESGRTEQYF; length: 14; V: TRBV7-2; J: TRBJ2-7
CDR3: CASSETGLVNNEQFF; length: 15; V: TRBV28; J: TRBJ2-1
CDR3: CASSAASLYQETQYF; length: 15; V: TRBV2; J: TRBJ2-5
CDR3: CSASVTSSTDTQYF; length: 14; V: TRBV20-1; J: TRBJ2-3
CDR3: CASSLVLAGDNEQYF; length: 15; V: TRBV7-9; J: TRBJ2-7
CDR3: CASSPALGAQGYTF; length: 14; V: TRBV5-1; J: TRBJ1-2
CDR3: CASKTGVRGSYNEQFF; length: 16; V: TRBV28; J: TRBJ2-1
CDR3: CASSATGWNQPQHF; length: 14; V: TRBV9; J: TRBJ1-5
CDR3: CATSDPRQGETQYF; length: 14; V: TRBV24-1; J: TRBJ2-5
CDR3: CASTTDSLKETQYF; length: 14; V: TRBV5-1; J: TRBJ2-5
CDR3: CSARAGVEQFF; length: 11; V: TRBV20-1; J: TRBJ2-1
CDR3: CSARQGVSTDTQYF; length: 14; V: TRBV20-1; J: TRBJ2-3
CDR3: CASSTPGGDEKLFF; length: 14; V: TRBV7-9; J: TRBJ1-4
CDR3: CASSEGAGITSGANVLTF; length: 18; V: TRBV25-1; J: TRBJ2-6
CDR3: CASSYFSGRTDNEQFF; length: 16; V: TRBV6-5; J: TRBJ2-1
CDR3: CASSQDDVVGETQYF; length: 15; V: TRBV4-1; J: TRBJ2-5
CDR3: CASSSHGTSGRAGEQFF; length: 17; V: TRBV28; J: TRBJ2-1
CDR3: CASSSRILGETQYF; length: 14; V: TRBV12-3/TRBV12-4; J: TRBJ2-5
CDR3: CSARDSWGGQGNEQFF; length: 16; V: TRBV20-1; J: TRBJ2-1
CDR3: CATRLAGLDTQYF; length: 13; V: TRBV2; J: TRBJ2-3
CDR3: CASSLGPDTYEQYF; length: 14; V: TRBV13; J: TRBJ2-7
CDR3: CASRQVLYNEQFF; length: 13; V: TRBV27; J: TRBJ2-1
CDR3: CSVELGTSKTYEQYF; length: 15; V: TRBV29-1; J: TRBJ2-7
CDR3: CASGVAGGHYEQFF; length: 14; V: TRBV6-5; J: TRBJ2-1
CDR3: CASTKPGLASETQYF; length: 15; V: TRBV6-6; J: TRBJ2-5
CDR3: CSAPVIVGMTNEKLFF; length: 16; V: TRBV20-1; J: TRBJ1-4
CDR3: CASSPRPGLDTEAFF; length: 15; V: TRBV9; J: TRBJ1-1
CDR3: CASRKDGYNEQFF; length: 13; V: TRBV4-3; J: TRBJ2-1
CDR3: CASSVDFDEQFF; length: 12; V: TRBV9; J: TRBJ2-1
CDR3: CASRPGGLGNEQFF; length: 14; V: TRBV28; J: TRBJ2-1
CDR3: CSARDTGTTQETQYF; length: 15; V: TRBV20-1; J: TRBJ2-5
CDR3: CASFGTATSERPQETQFF; length: 18; V: TRBV2; J: TRBJ2-1
CDR3: CASSPTLAGAKNIRYF; length: 16; V: TRBV7-2; J: TRBJ2-4
CDR3: CASSLAYESGGTADTQYF; length: 18; V: TRBV5-1; J: TRBJ2-3
CDR3: CASSAMLGDTQYF; length: 13; V: TRBV12-3/TRBV12-4; J: TRBJ2-3
CDR3: CASSVTSGGADTQYF; length: 15; V: TRBV9; J: TRBJ2-3
CDR3: CASSVAGTSRDNEQFF; length: 16; V: TRBV9; J: TRBJ2-1
CDR3: CASSIIPGSSETQYF; length: 15; V: TRBV11-1; J: TRBJ2-5